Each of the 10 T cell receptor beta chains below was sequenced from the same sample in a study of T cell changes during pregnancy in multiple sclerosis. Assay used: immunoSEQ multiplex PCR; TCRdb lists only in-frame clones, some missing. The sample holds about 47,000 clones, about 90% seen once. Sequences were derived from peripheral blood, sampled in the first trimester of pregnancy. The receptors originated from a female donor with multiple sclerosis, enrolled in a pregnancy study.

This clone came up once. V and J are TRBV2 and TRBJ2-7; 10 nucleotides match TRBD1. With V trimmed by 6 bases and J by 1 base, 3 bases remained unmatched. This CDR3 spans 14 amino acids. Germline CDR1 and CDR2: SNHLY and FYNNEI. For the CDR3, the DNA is TGTGCCAGCAGGGACAGGGGGGGTTCCTACGAGCAGTACTTC. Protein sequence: CASRDRGGSYEQYF.

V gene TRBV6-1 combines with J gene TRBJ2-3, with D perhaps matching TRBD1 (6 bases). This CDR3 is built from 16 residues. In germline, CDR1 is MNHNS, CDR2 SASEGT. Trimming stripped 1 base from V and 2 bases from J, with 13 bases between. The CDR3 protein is CASSEGAGAYTDTQYF. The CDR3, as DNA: TGTGCCAGCAGTGAAGGCGCAGGGGCCTACACAGATACGCAGTATTTT.

The CDR3 here is CASSALSSYNSPLHF. The CDR3 region has the DNA TGTGCCAGCAGCGCCCTGAGCTCCTATAATTCACCCCTCCACTTT. V and J are TRBV7-9 and TRBJ1-6; D unresolved. The CDR3 runs to 15 residues. Trimming removed 5 bases from V and 0 bases from J, with 8 bases in between. Germline lookup yields CDR1 SEHNR and CDR2 FQNEAQ (reference sequence).

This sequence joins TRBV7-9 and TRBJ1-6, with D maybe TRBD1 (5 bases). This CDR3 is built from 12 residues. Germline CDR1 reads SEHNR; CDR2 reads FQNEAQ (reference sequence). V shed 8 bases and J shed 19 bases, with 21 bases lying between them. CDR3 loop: CASGGLGQLIHF. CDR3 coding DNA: TGTGCCAGCGGGGGGTTAGGGCAGCTCATACACTTT.

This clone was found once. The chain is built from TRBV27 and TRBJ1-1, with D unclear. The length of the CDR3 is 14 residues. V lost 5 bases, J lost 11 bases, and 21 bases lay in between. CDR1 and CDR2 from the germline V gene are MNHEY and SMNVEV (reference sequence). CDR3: CASSPTGGEFGAFF. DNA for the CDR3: TGTGCCAGCAGTCCCACGGGAGGAGAGTTTGGGGCTTTCTTT.

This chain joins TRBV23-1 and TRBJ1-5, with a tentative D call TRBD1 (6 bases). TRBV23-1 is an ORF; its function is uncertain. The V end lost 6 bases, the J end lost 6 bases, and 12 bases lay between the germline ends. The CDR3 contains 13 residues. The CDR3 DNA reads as TGCGCCAGCAGCCAGGGGAGATTTCAGCCCCAGCATTTT. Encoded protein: CASSQGRFQPQHF.

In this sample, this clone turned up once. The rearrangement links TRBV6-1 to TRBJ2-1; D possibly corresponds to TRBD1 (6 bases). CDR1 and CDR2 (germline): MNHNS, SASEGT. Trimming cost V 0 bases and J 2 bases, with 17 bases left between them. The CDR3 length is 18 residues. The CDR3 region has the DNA TGTGCCAGCAGTGAAGCGGCCTGGCTCAGGGGAGCCTACAATGAGCAGTTCTTC. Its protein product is CASSEAAWLRGAYNEQFF.

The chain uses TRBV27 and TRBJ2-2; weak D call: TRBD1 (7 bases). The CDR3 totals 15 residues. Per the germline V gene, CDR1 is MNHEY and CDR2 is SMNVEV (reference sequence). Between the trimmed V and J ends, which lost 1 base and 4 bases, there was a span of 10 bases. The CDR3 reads CASSLYQGGTGELFF. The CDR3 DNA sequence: TGTGCCAGCAGTTTATACCAGGGGGGCACCGGGGAGCTGTTTTTT.

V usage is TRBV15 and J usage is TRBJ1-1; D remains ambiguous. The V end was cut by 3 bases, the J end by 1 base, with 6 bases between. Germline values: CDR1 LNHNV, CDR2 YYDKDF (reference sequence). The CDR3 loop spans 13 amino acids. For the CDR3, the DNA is TGTGCCACCAGCAGCGACAAGAACACTGAAGCTTTCTTT. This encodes CATSSDKNTEAFF.

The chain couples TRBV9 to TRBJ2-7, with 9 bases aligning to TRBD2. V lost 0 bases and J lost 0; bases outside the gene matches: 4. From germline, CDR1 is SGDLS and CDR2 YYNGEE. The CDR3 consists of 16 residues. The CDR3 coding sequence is TGTGCCAGCAGCGTAGCGAGCGGGGGGCCCTCCTACGAGCAGTACTTC. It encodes CASSVASGGPSYEQYF.